This T cell receptor (beta chain) was sequenced for a study of T cell changes during pregnancy in multiple sclerosis. Trimming cost V 4 bases and J 1 base; bases outside gene matches: 19. CDR1 and CDR2 from the germline V gene are SGHDN and FVKESK. CDR3 length: 20 amino acids. Clones were sequenced by immunoSEQ multiplex PCR, and TCRdb holds only the in-frame ones, with some missing. This table holds 30,000 to 40,000 clones, roughly nine tenths found once. The V call is TRBV14, the J call TRBJ2-7; 10 positions agree with TRBD2. The receptor was isolated from a female donor in good health, enrolled as a control in a pregnancy study. Sequenced material: CD4+ T cells from peripheral blood mononuclear cells, taken in the third trimester of pregnancy. As DNA, the CDR3 is TGTGCCAGCAGCCCCCTTGGCTCTAGCGGGAGCTATTCGGAGTCCTACGAGCAGTACTTC. Residues: CASSPLGSSGSYSESYEQYF.